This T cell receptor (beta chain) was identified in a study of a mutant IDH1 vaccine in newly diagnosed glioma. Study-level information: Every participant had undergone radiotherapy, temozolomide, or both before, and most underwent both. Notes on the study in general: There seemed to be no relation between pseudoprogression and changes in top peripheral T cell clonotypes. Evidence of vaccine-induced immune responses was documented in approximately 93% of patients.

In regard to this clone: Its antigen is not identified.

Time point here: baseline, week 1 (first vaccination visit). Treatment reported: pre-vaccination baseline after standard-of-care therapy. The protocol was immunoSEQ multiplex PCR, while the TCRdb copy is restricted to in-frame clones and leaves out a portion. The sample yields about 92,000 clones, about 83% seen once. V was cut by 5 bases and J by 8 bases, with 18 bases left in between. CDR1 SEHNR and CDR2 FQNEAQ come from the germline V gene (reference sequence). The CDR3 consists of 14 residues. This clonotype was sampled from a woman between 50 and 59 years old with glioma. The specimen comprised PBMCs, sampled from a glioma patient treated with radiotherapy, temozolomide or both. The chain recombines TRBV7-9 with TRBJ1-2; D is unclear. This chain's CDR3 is CASSPNSEGGGYTF. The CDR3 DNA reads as TGTGCCAGCAGCCCCAACTCGGAAGGCGGGGGCTACACCTTC.